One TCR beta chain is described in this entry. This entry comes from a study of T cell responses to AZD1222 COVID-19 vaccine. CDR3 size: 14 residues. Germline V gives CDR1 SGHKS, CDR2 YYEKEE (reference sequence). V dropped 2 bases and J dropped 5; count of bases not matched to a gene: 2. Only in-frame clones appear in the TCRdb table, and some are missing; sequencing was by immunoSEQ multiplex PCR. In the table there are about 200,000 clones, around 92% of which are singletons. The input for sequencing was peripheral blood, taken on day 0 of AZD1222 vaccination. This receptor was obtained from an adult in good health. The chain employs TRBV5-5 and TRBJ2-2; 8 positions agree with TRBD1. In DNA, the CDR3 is TGTGCCAGCAGCTTCAGACAGGGGACCGGGGAGCTGTTTTTT. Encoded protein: CASSFRQGTGELFF.